This T cell receptor (beta chain) came from a study of pediatric ulcerative colitis. On the study more broadly: Disease was pancolitis in several and left-sided in two, histology-confirmed.

Produced via immunoSEQ multiplex PCR; TCRdb's table is partial and in-frame only. There are about 35,000 clones in the sample; around 80% occur only once, and 0.9% to 1.2% lies in the top ten. Germline loops: CDR1 SGHTA, CDR2 FQGNSA. The length of the CDR3 is 14 residues. Trimming cost V 1 base and J 6 bases, with 9 bases left between them. The rectum was sampled with one to two pinch biopsies at colonoscopy. This clone was counted once. The antigen is not known. Study findings and constraints: No controls had the two rectal clonotypes shared by ulcerative colitis patients.

The sequencing sample was made of gut tissue. The sequence was obtained from a boy younger than 18 with mild ulcerative colitis. This chain connects TRBV7-2 to TRBJ1-4; D gene ambiguous. CDR3 amino acids: CASSLGRPDEKLFF. CDR3 in DNA: TGTGCCAGCAGCTTAGGACGGCCAGATGAAAAACTGTTTTTT. Full variable domain (outside the CDR3, taken from reference TRBV7-2 and TRBJ1-4): GAGVSQSPSNKVTEKGKDVELRCDPISGHTALYWYRQSLGQGLEFLIYFQGNSAPDKSGLPSDRFSAERTGGSVSTLTIQRTQQEDSAVYLCASSLGRPDEKLFFGSGTQLSVL.